A selection of T cell receptor beta chains follows, all from one sample in a study of cytomegalovirus exposure and HLA in healthy donors. The repertoire was sequenced with immunoSEQ multiplex PCR; TCRdb's copy has only in-frame clones and lacks some. The sample has some 90,000 clones, about 81% seen once. The specimen was PBMCs. Receptor source: a man aged 35 to 55 in good health and CMV-seronegative. CDR3s include the opening cysteine and the closing phenylalanine or tryptophan. The D gene is left open where the match is weak. Clone sizes are given selectively: once, few, many, or a class where the clone is expanded.

>-|TRBJ1-5|TRBD1|TRBV28
TGTGCCAGCAGGCGACAGGGGGATCAGCCCCAGCATTTT
CASRRQGDQPQHF
>-|TRBJ2-1|TRBD1|TRBV9
TGTGCCAGCAATCAGGGGGCAGGGAATGAGCAGTTCTTC
CASNQGAGNEQFF
>-|TRBJ2-1|TRBD1|TRBV7-9
TGTGCCAGCAGCTTACAGGGGGCTGTCGACAATGAGCAGTTCTTC
CASSLQGAVDNEQFF
>-|TRBJ1-3|-|TRBV5-8
TGTGCCAGCAGCCTAAGAAACACCATATATTTT
CASSLRNTIYF
>-|TRBJ1-3|-|TRBV14
TGTGCCAGCCGGTCAGGGGTTGGAAACACCATATATTTT
CASRSGVGNTIYF
>-|TRBJ2-6|-|TRBV10-3
TGTGCCATCAGTGGCCACTCGACAGGGACTTCTGGGGCCAACGTCCTGACTTTC
CAISGHSTGTSGANVLTF
>-|TRBJ1-4|-|TRBV2
TGTGCCAGCAGTGTTAATACACCAGCAACTAATGAAAAACTGTTTTTT
CASSVNTPATNEKLFF
>-|TRBJ2-3|-|TRBV5-1
TGCGCCAGCAGCTTGGAGAGAGGGCCCGATACGCAGTATTTT
CASSLERGPDTQYF
>-|TRBJ2-1|-|TRBV5-6
TGTGCCAGCAGCCGGATAGACAGGAGCCATGCCGCCAACAATGAGCAGTTCTTC
CASSRIDRSHAANNEQFF
>-|TRBJ2-7|-|TRBV7-7
TGTGCCAGCAGCCCAGACAGGAACACCTACGAGCAGTACTTC
CASSPDRNTYEQYF
>-|TRBJ1-5|-|TRBV28
TGTGCCAGCAGTTCTTCCCGCGGAATTAGCAATCAGCCCCAGCATTTT
CASSSSRGISNQPQHF
>-|TRBJ1-3|-|TRBV7-8
TGTGCCAGCAGCCTTTTCGACCTAAAACCCGAGGACACCATATATTTT
CASSLFDLKPEDTIYF
>-|TRBJ2-3|-|TRBV10-2
TGCGCCAGCAGTGAGGGCGGGCTCCTGTCGTATTTT
CASSEGGLLSYF
>-|TRBJ1-1|TRBD1|TRBV7-9
TGTGCCAGCAGCTTAGGGGGACAGCTTTCAGCTTTCTTT
CASSLGGQLSAFF
>-|TRBJ2-7|TRBD2|TRBV7-9
TGTTCCAGCAGCTACCGGGGGGGGAGCGACGAGCAGTACTTC
CSSSYRGGSDEQYF
>-|TRBJ2-7|TRBD2|TRBV19
TGTGCCAGTAGAGGGAGGGGCCACGAGCAGTACTTC
CASRGRGHEQYF
>-|TRBJ2-2|TRBD2|TRBV4-1
TGCGCCAGCAGTCGACTAGCTATCGGGGAGCTGTTTTTT
CASSRLAIGELFF
>-|TRBJ2-1|-|TRBV7-3
TGTGCCAGCAGCTTAATCGGAGGCGATGAGCAGTTCTTC
CASSLIGGDEQFF
>-|TRBJ1-2|TRBD1|TRBV6-1
TGTGCCAGCAGTGAACAGGGGGACGTACTTGGCTACACCTTC
CASSEQGDVLGYTF
>-|TRBJ1-4|-|TRBV6-6
TGTGCCAGCAGTTACTCTATTGAAAAACTGTTTTTT
CASSYSIEKLFF
>-|TRBJ1-6|-|TRBV7-2
TGTGCCAGCAGCTTAGCTCAGGGTTCAGGTTCACCCCTCCACTTT
CASSLAQGSGSPLHF
>-|TRBJ1-5|TRBD1|TRBV10-3
TGTGCCATTACAGGGGGCCATGGTCAGCCCCAGCATTTT
CAITGGHGQPQHF
>-|TRBJ1-4|TRBD1|TRBV4-2
TGTGCCAGCAGCCAGTTGGACAGGGCTGAAAAACTGTTTTTT
CASSQLDRAEKLFF
>-|TRBJ2-7|-|TRBV7-2
TGTGCCAGCAGCTTCGCTCTCTACAGGTCCGAGCAGTACTTC
CASSFALYRSEQYF
>-|TRBJ2-7|-|TRBV11-1
TGTGCCAGCAGCTTAGGATTTAGGAGCGAGCAGTACTTC
CASSLGFRSEQYF
>-|TRBJ2-7|-|TRBV15
TGTGCCACCAGCAGGGGAGCCAGTCGTGCTTCGGCCTACGAGCAGTACTTC
CATSRGASRASAYEQYF
>-|TRBJ2-5|-|TRBV25-1
TGTGCCAGCAGTGAGGTAGCGTCCCACCAAGAGACCCAGTACTTC
CASSEVASHQETQYF
>-|TRBJ2-3|-|TRBV7-9
TGTGCCAGCAGCCTGTACAGGGTCTCAGATACGCAGTATTTT
CASSLYRVSDTQYF
>few|TRBJ2-5|TRBD1|TRBV14
TGTGCCAGCAGCGGACAGGGGACAGGGGAGCAGTACTTC
CASSGQGTGEQYF
>-|TRBJ1-2|-|TRBV10-1
TGCGCCAGCAGTGCCGCCCGGTCTGGAGGCTATGGCTACACCTTC
CASSAARSGGYGYTF
>-|TRBJ1-3|-|TRBV5-5
TGTGCCAGCAGCTTGGAGGGGTTCGGAAACACCATATATTTT
CASSLEGFGNTIYF
>-|TRBJ2-7|TRBD1|TRBV5-8
TGTGCCAGCAGCTTGTTCAGGACAGGGGGCTACGAGCAGTACTTC
CASSLFRTGGYEQYF
>-|TRBJ2-2|TRBD1|TRBV6-5
TGTGCCAGCACCTGGACAGGGGCGAACGGGGAGCTGTTTTTT
CASTWTGANGELFF
>few|TRBJ1-6|-|TRBV4-3
TGCGCCAGCAGCCAAGACAGGGTCGATTCACCCCTCCACTTT
CASSQDRVDSPLHF
>once|TRBJ2-5|-|TRBV7-8
TGTGCCAGCAGGACCACAGGGCTTCAAGAGACCCAGTACTTC
CASRTTGLQETQYF
>-|TRBJ1-5|TRBD1|TRBV2
TGTGCCAGCAGGGGGGGGACAGGGGGTTATCAGCCCCAGCATTTT
CASRGGTGGYQPQHF
>-|TRBJ2-3|-|TRBV6-5
TGTGCCAGCAGTTACGGGGAGGTGGATACGCAGTATTTT
CASSYGEVDTQYF
>-|TRBJ2-2|-|TRBV10-3
TGTGCCATCAGCGGGGTTGGCACCGGGGAGCTGTTTTTT
CAISGVGTGELFF
>-|TRBJ2-2|TRBD1|TRBV7-8
TGTGCCAGCCCGGGACAGGGGATGCACACCGGGGAGCTGTTTTTT
CASPGQGMHTGELFF
>once|TRBJ2-7|TRBD2|TRBV7-9
TGTGCCAGCAGCTTAGGGACTAGCGGAACCTACGAGCAGTACTTC
CASSLGTSGTYEQYF
>-|TRBJ2-7|TRBD1|TRBV7-6
TGTGCCAGCAGCTCCACCCGGGACAGGCACGAGCAGTACTTC
CASSSTRDRHEQYF
>-|TRBJ1-4|-|TRBV19
TGTGCCAGTGCCGAGTGGGCTGCTAATGAAAAACTGTTTTTT
CASAEWAANEKLFF
>-|TRBJ2-7|-|TRBV9
TGTGCCAGCAGCGTAAGTTCAGGGCTCGAGCAGTACTTC
CASSVSSGLEQYF
>-|TRBJ2-7|TRBD2|TRBV6-1
TGTGCCAGCAGTGAAGGCGGGGGGCCCTACGAGCAGTACTTC
CASSEGGGPYEQYF
>-|TRBJ1-1|TRBD1|TRBV28
TGTGCCAGCAGTTTATATCGACAGGGGGCTTCTGAAGCTTTCTTT
CASSLYRQGASEAFF